The clone carrying this TCR beta chain was seen only a few times. Its specificity is unknown. The V end lost 6 bases, the J end lost 5 bases, and 25 bases lay between the germline ends. The CDR3 is 17 residues long. Unique molecular identifiers were used to barcode this TCRbeta library. One entry per CDR3 protein results from TCRdb running MiXCR on the PCR reads. The sample holds a few hundred thousand distinct CDR3 sequences, approximately 13% seen once. The sample comes from a study of T-cell reconstitution after alpha-beta-depleted transplantation in children. Study results and caveats: Day-60 TCRbeta diversity that was high in some patients was derived from surviving recipient T cells and thymic progenitors. A year had passed since transplant, and T-cell counts and diversity by then came mostly from newly produced T cells. Reportedly, alpha-beta T cells present about two months post-transplant originated from several hundred expanded clones of graft origin.

The chain combines TRBV12-3 or TRBV12-4 with TRBJ2-5; D call uncertain. This receptor was identified in a male patient between 5 and 17 years old who had a stem cell transplant for acute myeloid leukemia, so the T cells may come from the graft donor. Sequencing used PBMCs, mostly from graft donor cells, obtained 360 days after TCRalphabeta/CD19-depleted stem cell transplant. The DNA for the CDR3 is TGTGCCAGCAGCGAGAGGCCCTTAGCTCCAACCAGGGAGACCCAGTACTTC. Translated, it gives CASSERPLAPTRETQYF.